These 20 T cell receptor beta chains share one sample of origin, sequenced in a study of a mutant IDH1 vaccine in newly diagnosed glioma. TCRdb's copy holds only in-frame clones and misses some; the assay was immunoSEQ multiplex PCR. The data hold over 35,000 clones, with roughly 76% observed a single time. Antigens for these TCRs are unknown. Time point specified: week 23, last vaccination. A single vaccine dose contained 300 ug of mutant IDH1 20-mer peptide, and topical imiquimod was used with it. This sample comprised PBMCs, obtained from a glioma patient whose treatment included an IDH1 peptide vaccine. These receptors were collected from a man in his forties with glioma.

This chain uses TRBV7-9 with TRBJ1-4; a possible D gene is TRBD1 (5 bases). This CDR3 is 16 amino acids long. From germline, CDR1 is SEHNR and CDR2 FQNEAQ (reference sequence). V lost 2 bases and J 3 bases, leaving 13 bases between the germline ends. In DNA, the CDR3 is TGTGCCAGCAGCTTATCCGCCAGGGCTGCTAATGAAAAACTGTTTTTT. Translation gives CASSLSARAANEKLFF. Full variable domain (outside the CDR3, taken from reference TRBV7-9 and TRBJ1-4): DTGVSQNPRHKITKRGQNVTFRCDPISEHNRLYWYRQTLGQGPEFLTYFQNEAQLEKSRLLSDRFSAERPKGSFSTLEIQRTEQGDSAMYLCASSLSARAANEKLFFGSGTQLSVL.

This clone has only one observation. The chain recombines TRBV6-1 with TRBJ2-1, with a weak D call TRBD1 (5 bases). This CDR3 region has 14 residues. The V gene lost 6 bases and the J gene lost 0 bases, with 9 bases spanning the gap. The germline CDR1 and CDR2 sequences are MNHNS and SASEGT. CDR3 DNA: TGTGCCAGCAGAGACAGTAGCTCCTACAATGAGCAGTTCTTC. Translating gives CASRDSSSYNEQFF.

This clone was picked up one time. This rearrangement joins TRBV6-5 to TRBJ1-6; D remains ambiguous. The CDR3 loop spans 16 amino acids. V was shortened by 2 bases and J by 6 bases, with 14 bases between the two germline ends. The germline V gene encodes CDR1 MNHEY and CDR2 SVGAGI. Written as DNA, the CDR3 is TGTGCCAGCAGTTACCCAAGGTCTCCCGGTAATTCACCCCTCCACTTT. Translation: CASSYPRSPGNSPLHF.

The J gene is TRBJ2-1, the V gene TRBV30; 8 nucleotides agree with TRBD2. The germline V gene has CDR1 GTSNPN and CDR2 SVGIG (reference sequence). J lost 10 bases, V lost 4 bases, and 9 bases had no gene match. The CDR3 totals 13 residues. The CDR3 region is CAWTGGGPREQFF. The CDR3 DNA is TGTGCCTGGACGGGCGGGGGGCCCCGGGAGCAGTTCTTC.

The chain is built from TRBV5-4 and TRBJ2-2; D is unresolved. The CDR3 spans 12 residues. V was cut by 6 bases and J by 7 bases, with 10 bases left in between. Germline-derived CDR1 and CDR2 are SGHNT and YYREEE (reference sequence). The CDR3 DNA sequence: TGTGCCAGCAACCATCCCGACGGGGAGCTGTTTTTT. This sequence encodes CASNHPDGELFF. Full variable domain (remainder filled in from reference TRBV5-4 and TRBJ2-2): ETGVTQSPTHLIKTRGQQVTLRCSSQSGHNTVSWYQQALGQGPQFIFQYYREEENGRGNFPPRFSGLQFPNYSSELNVNALELDDSALYLCASNHPDGELFFGEGSRLTVL.

The gene calls are TRBV6-1 and TRBJ1-1; TRBD1 agrees at 11 bases. This CDR3 is built from 16 residues. V shed 3 bases, J shed 2 bases, and the junction held 5 bases outside the gene matches. From germline, CDR1 is MNHNS and CDR2 SASEGT. CDR3 in amino acids: CASSDRDRGVNTEAFF. The CDR3 nucleotides read TGTGCCAGCAGTGACAGGGACAGGGGGGTTAACACTGAAGCTTTCTTT.

The gene calls are TRBV5-5 and TRBJ2-3, with D hard to call. Deletions cut 0 bases from V and 3 bases from J, with 8 bases between. CDR1 SGHKS and CDR2 YYEKEE come from the germline V gene (reference sequence). CDR3 size: 14 residues. In DNA form, the CDR3 reads TGTGCCAGCAGCTTGGACGTGGGGACAGATACGCAGTATTTT. It codes for CASSLDVGTDTQYF.

The J gene is TRBJ1-1, the V gene TRBV6-6; 10 positions agree with TRBD1. CDR1 is MNHNY and CDR2 is SVGAGI in the germline V gene (reference sequence). CDR3 length equals 16 residues. Trimming removed 6 bases from V and 3 bases from J; junction bases left unmatched: 10. CDR3 sequence (DNA): TGTGCCAGCAGCCGTGGACAGGGGGTAAGGGACACTGAAGCTTTCTTT. It codes for CASSRGQGVRDTEAFF.

The V call is TRBV30, the J call TRBJ1-3; no definite D call. Trimming took off 3 bases at V and 4 bases at J, with 7 bases between the two ends. The CDR3 extends over 12 amino acids. In germline, CDR1 is GTSNPN, CDR2 SVGIG (reference sequence). The chain's CDR3 is CAWSSRGNTIYF. For the CDR3, the DNA is TGTGCCTGGAGCTCTCGCGGAAACACCATATATTTT. The variable domain in full, completed from reference TRBV30 and TRBJ1-3, reads SQTIHQWPATLVQPVGSPLSLECTVEGTSNPNLYWYRQAAGRGLQLLFYSVGIGQISSEVPQNLSASRPQDRQFILSSKKLLLSDSGFYLCAWSSRGNTIYFGEGSWLTVV.

This chain uses TRBV13 with TRBJ2-3, with 7 bases lining up with TRBD1. Germline loops: CDR1 PRHDT, CDR2 FYEKMQ (reference sequence). CDR3 length: 17 amino acids. Trimming took 1 base from V and 1 from J; bases not matched to a gene: 8. The CDR3 DNA is TGTGCCAGCAGCTTAGATACAGGGGAAGTTGGCACAGATACGCAGTATTTT. Protein sequence: CASSLDTGEVGTDTQYF.

The chain combines TRBV4-1 with TRBJ2-1; 11 nucleotides agree with TRBD2. V dropped 4 bases and J dropped 4; count of bases not matched to a gene: 9. This CDR3 region has 17 residues. Germline V CDR1 and CDR2: MGHRA, YSYEKL. This CDR3 reads CASSPLSLAGGYNEQFF. CDR3 coding DNA: TGCGCCAGCAGCCCTCTCTCTCTAGCGGGGGGATACAATGAGCAGTTCTTC.

The chain links TRBV19 to TRBJ1-5; D may be TRBD1 (6 bases). V lost 1 base and J 4 bases, leaving 17 bases between the germline ends. CDR1 and CDR2 (germline): LNHDA, SQIVND (reference sequence). The CDR3 is 17 amino acids. The CDR3 sequence is CASSIAGGRGGNQPQHF. The CDR3 nucleotides read TGTGCCAGTAGTATAGCTGGGGGACGAGGGGGGAATCAGCCCCAGCATTTT.

For the CDR3, the DNA is TGTGCCAGCAGTGTGGAGCAGGGGGGAGCCTACGAGCAGTACTTC. As protein: CASSVEQGGAYEQYF. The chain links TRBV2 to TRBJ2-7; D may be TRBD1 (7 bases). Germline V gene data show CDR1 as SNHLY and CDR2 as FYNNEI. The CDR3 totals 15 residues. Trimming cost V 4 bases and J 2 bases, with 15 bases left between them.

The rearrangement joins TRBV18 to TRBJ2-7, with 13 bases identical to TRBD2. Germline-derived CDR1 and CDR2 are KGHSH and LQKENI. The CDR3 is made up of 15 amino acids. The V segment lost 5 bases and the J segment 0 bases; nucleotides outside the gene matches: 1. CDR3 in amino acids: CASSTSGGASYEQYF. For the CDR3, the DNA is TGTGCCAGCTCAACTAGCGGGGGGGCCTCCTACGAGCAGTACTTC.

The genes are TRBV19 and TRBJ2-3, with 8 positions matching TRBD1. V trimming: 4 bases; J trimming: 4 bases; junction bases outside the gene matches: 13. Germline V gives CDR1 LNHDA, CDR2 SQIVND (reference sequence). CDR3 length: 17 amino acids. The CDR3 is CASSRMGGGQGPDTQYF. DNA of the CDR3: TGTGCCAGTAGTAGGATGGGTGGAGGACAGGGACCAGATACGCAGTATTTT.

The V gene is TRBV7-2, the J gene TRBJ1-4; 7 nucleotides align to TRBD1. Germline V gene data show CDR1 as SGHTA and CDR2 as FQGNSA. V gave up 2 bases and J gave up 7 bases; unmatched junction bases: 4. The CDR3 consists of 14 residues. For the CDR3, the DNA is TGTGCCAGCAGCTTAACAGGGGTTTTTGAAAAACTGTTTTTT. Its protein product is CASSLTGVFEKLFF.

CDR3 nucleotides: TGTGCCAGCAGTTACTCGGCAGGGAATCAGCCCCAGCATTTT. Translation: CASSYSAGNQPQHF. J is TRBJ1-5 and V is TRBV6-5; perhaps TRBD1 as D (5 bases). The CDR3 is made up of 14 amino acids. The ends were cut back, 0 bases at V and 4 bases at J, with 7 bases in the middle. Germline loops: CDR1 MNHEY, CDR2 SVGAGI.

J is TRBJ2-7 and V is TRBV4-3; 12 nucleotides align to TRBD1. The CDR3 extends over 16 amino acids. After removal of 0 bases from V and 4 bases from J, the junction contained 4 bases not matched to a gene. Germline CDR1 is LGHNA and CDR2 is YSLEER. The CDR3: CASSQDRGQGAYEQYF. In nucleotides, the CDR3 is TGCGCCAGCAGCCAAGATCGGGGACAGGGGGCTTACGAGCAGTACTTC.

The chain uses TRBV11-2 and TRBJ2-3; no clear D gene. The CDR3 sequence is 12 residues long. Germline values: CDR1 SGHAT, CDR2 FQNNGV. V dropped 1 base and J dropped 6 bases, with 5 bases sitting between them. The CDR3: CASSLGGDTQYF. The CDR3 DNA sequence: TGTGCCAGCAGCTTAGGGGGTGATACGCAGTATTTT.

This clone was observed a handful of times. The J gene is TRBJ2-3, the V gene TRBV27, with 14 positions matching TRBD2. J lost 3 bases, V lost 3 bases, and 8 bases had no gene match. The V gene's germline CDR1 is MNHEY and CDR2 SMNVEV (reference sequence). The CDR3 has 18 amino acids. The CDR3 loop is CASSFLGTSGRRTDTQYF. The CDR3, as DNA: TGTGCCAGCAGTTTTCTCGGGACTAGCGGGAGAAGAACAGATACGCAGTATTTT.